What follows are 16 T cell receptor beta chains derived from one specimen sequenced in a study of lymphopenia after photon versus proton radiotherapy. Profiling relied on immunoSEQ multiplex PCR, and the TCRdb table lists in-frame clones only, not all of them. The sample has approximately 65,000 clones; approximately 91% are singletons. The sequencing used peripheral blood, collected from a patient treated with photon-based radiotherapy. The receptors were gathered from a woman between 70 and 85 years old with pancreatic cancer.

V usage is TRBV15 and J usage is TRBJ2-7; 9 positions match TRBD2. CDR1 is LNHNV and CDR2 is YYDKDF in the germline V gene (reference sequence). The CDR3 loop spans 16 amino acids. Unmatched junction bases numbered 9, after V lost 0 bases and J lost 6 bases. Here the CDR3 DNA reads TGTGCCACCAGCAGAGATCGGGCTAGCGGGAACCCCGAGCAGTACTTC. Its translation: CATSRDRASGNPEQYF.

The rearrangement uses TRBV2 and TRBJ1-5, with D tentatively TRBD1 (6 bases). The CDR3 extends over 14 amino acids. Germline V gives CDR1 SNHLY, CDR2 FYNNEI. The V and J ends lost 1 base and 3 bases respectively, with 7 bases between them. The CDR3: CASSEGTVNQPQHF. The CDR3 coding sequence is TGTGCCAGCAGTGAAGGGACAGTCAATCAGCCCCAGCATTTT.

Regarding this clone: At one boundary the junction diverges from the germline segment, which might be a read error. The chain uses TRBV7-9 and TRBJ2-7; 7 nucleotides agree with TRBD2. Germline assignment: CDR1 SEHNR and CDR2 FQNEAQ (reference sequence). The CDR3 is 12 residues long. The CDR3 DNA reads as TGTGCCAGCAGCCTAGCGGATGTCGAGCAGTACTTC. This encodes CASSLADVEQYF.

The chain couples TRBV9 to TRBJ2-3; D gene ambiguous. This CDR3 spans 15 amino acids. Trimming stripped 0 bases from V and 2 bases from J, with 10 bases between. Germline-derived CDR1 and CDR2 are SGDLS and YYNGEE. The CDR3 reads CASSVGLLFTDTQYF. The CDR3 DNA follows: TGTGCCAGCAGCGTAGGTTTACTTTTCACAGATACGCAGTATTTT.

V and J are TRBV5-1 and TRBJ2-7, with D perhaps matching TRBD1 (6 bases). V was cut by 2 bases and J by 7 bases, with 13 bases left in between. This CDR3 comprises 13 residues. Germline V CDR1 and CDR2: SGHRS, YFSETQ. CDR3 loop: CASSFTQGREQYF. In nucleotides, the CDR3 is TGCGCCAGCAGCTTCACCCAGGGGCGTGAGCAGTACTTC.

This chain connects TRBV28 to TRBJ1-2, with unresolved D. Germline CDR1 MDHEN, CDR2 SYDVKM. The V gene lost 6 bases and the J gene lost 4 bases, with 6 bases spanning the gap. This CDR3 contains 11 residues. The CDR3 spells CASSVTYGYTF. Here the CDR3 DNA reads TGTGCCAGCAGCGTAACCTATGGCTACACCTTC.

Only a few counts were recorded for this clone. The chain links TRBV18 to TRBJ2-3; maybe TRBD2 (6 bases). Germline V gives CDR1 KGHSH, CDR2 LQKENI. V was shortened by 1 base and J by 4 bases, with 12 bases between the two germline ends. The CDR3 has 15 amino acids. The CDR3 sequence: CASSPLGGEADTQYF. CDR3 nucleotide sequence: TGTGCCAGCTCACCACTGGGAGGTGAGGCAGATACGCAGTATTTT.

The V gene is TRBV6-6, the J gene TRBJ2-7; D remains unclear. The V end was cut by 6 bases, the J end by 1 base, with 16 bases between. The CDR3 consists of 15 residues. The germline CDR1 and CDR2 sequences are MNHNY and SVGAGI (reference sequence). This chain's CDR3 is CASSRHTDLSYEQYF. The CDR3 DNA sequence: TGTGCCAGCAGCCGACACACAGACCTATCCTACGAGCAGTACTTC.

The chain has TRBV5-6 and TRBJ2-6, with unresolved D. Trimming removed 0 bases at V and 2 bases at J, with 6 bases between. CDR1 and CDR2 from the germline V gene are SGHDT and YYEEEE. This CDR3 is 15 amino acids long. This CDR3 is CASSLEGAGANVLTF. CDR3 nucleotides: TGTGCCAGCAGCTTGGAAGGTGCTGGGGCCAACGTCCTGACTTTC.

This chain joins TRBV7-2 and TRBJ2-1, with a weak D call TRBD1 (6 bases). V lost 5 bases to trimming and J lost 7 bases, with 12 bases between them. The CDR3 sequence is 13 residues long. Germline V gene lookup returns CDR1 SGHTA and CDR2 FQGNSA. The CDR3 spells CASSVAGTNEQFF. The DNA of the CDR3 is TGTGCCAGCAGCGTGGCAGGGACAAATGAGCAGTTCTTC. Based on the CDR3 plus reference TRBV7-2 and TRBJ2-1, the full variable domain is GAGVSQSPSNKVTEKGKDVELRCDPISGHTALYWYRQSLGQGLEFLIYFQGNSAPDKSGLPSDRFSAERTGGSVSTLTIQRTQQEDSAVYLCASSVAGTNEQFFGPGTRLTVL.

The CDR3, as DNA: TGTGCCAGCAGTGACAGGGGAGGAAACACTGAAGCTTTCTTT. Translated: CASSDRGGNTEAFF. The chain has TRBV2 and TRBJ1-1; tentatively, D is TRBD1 (6 bases). V lost 3 bases and J 2 bases, leaving 10 bases between the germline ends. The CDR3 totals 14 residues. The germline V gene has CDR1 SNHLY and CDR2 FYNNEI.

The genes are TRBV6-5 and TRBJ1-5; D is undetermined. Germline V CDR1 and CDR2: MNHEY, SVGAGI. The V and J ends lost 5 bases and 5 bases respectively, with 10 bases between them. This CDR3 has 13 residues. The CDR3 reads CASSRLGDQPQHF. The CDR3 nucleotides read TGTGCCAGCAGTAGACTGGGAGATCAGCCCCAGCATTTT.

J is TRBJ2-2 and V is TRBV7-2; the D gene is possibly TRBD1 (6 bases). This CDR3 is built from 13 residues. V was cut by 5 bases and J by 6 bases, with 10 bases left in between. Germline CDR1 is SGHTA and CDR2 is FQGNSA. As DNA, the CDR3 is TGTGCCAGCAGCATACAGGGTTCCGGGGAGCTGTTTTTT. Translating it yields CASSIQGSGELFF.

The J gene is TRBJ1-2, the V gene TRBV5-4; D is unresolved. Germline CDR1 SGHNT, CDR2 YYREEE (reference sequence). The germline V and J ends were trimmed by 3 bases and 2 bases, with 8 bases remaining between them. The CDR3 has 13 residues. This CDR3 reads CASSSTENYGYTF. CDR3 DNA sequence: TGTGCCAGCAGCTCCACAGAGAACTATGGCTACACCTTC.

The chain links TRBV15 to TRBJ2-5, with 8 bases matching TRBD2. Germline V lookup: CDR1 LNHNV, CDR2 YYDKDF (reference sequence). CDR3 length: 18 residues. Trimming removed 1 base from V and 0 bases from J; junction bases left unmatched: 10. The CDR3 sequence: CATSRARGSGTHQETQYF. In DNA form, the CDR3 reads TGTGCCACCAGCAGAGCTCGCGGTAGCGGGACGCACCAAGAGACCCAGTACTTC.

This sequence joins TRBV5-6 and TRBJ2-1; 12 bases fit TRBD2. Germline V lookup: CDR1 SGHDT, CDR2 YYEEEE. The CDR3 contains 16 residues. After removal of 0 bases from V and 10 bases from J, the junction contained 8 bases not matched to a gene. The CDR3 region has the DNA TGTGCCAGCAGCTTGGTTCTAGCGGGAGGGCCGGGGGAGCAGTTCTTC. Amino acids: CASSLVLAGGPGEQFF.